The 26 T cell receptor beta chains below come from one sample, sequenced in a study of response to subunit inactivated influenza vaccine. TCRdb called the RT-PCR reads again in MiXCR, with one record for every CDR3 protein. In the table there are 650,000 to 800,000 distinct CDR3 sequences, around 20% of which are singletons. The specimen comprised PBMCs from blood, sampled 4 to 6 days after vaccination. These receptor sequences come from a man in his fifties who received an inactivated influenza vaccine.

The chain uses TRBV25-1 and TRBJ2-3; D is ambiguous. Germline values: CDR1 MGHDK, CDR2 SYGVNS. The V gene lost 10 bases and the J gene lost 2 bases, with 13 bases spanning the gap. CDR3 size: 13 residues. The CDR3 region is CANRIGLTDTQYF. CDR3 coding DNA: TGTGCCAACAGAATCGGTCTCACAGATACGCAGTATTTT.

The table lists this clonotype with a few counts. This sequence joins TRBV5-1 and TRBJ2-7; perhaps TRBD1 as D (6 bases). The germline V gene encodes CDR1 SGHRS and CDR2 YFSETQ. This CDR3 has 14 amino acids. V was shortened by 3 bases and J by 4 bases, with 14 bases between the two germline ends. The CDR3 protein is CASSYSGQLYEQYF. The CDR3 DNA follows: TGCGCCAGCAGCTACTCGGGACAACTATACGAGCAGTACTTC.

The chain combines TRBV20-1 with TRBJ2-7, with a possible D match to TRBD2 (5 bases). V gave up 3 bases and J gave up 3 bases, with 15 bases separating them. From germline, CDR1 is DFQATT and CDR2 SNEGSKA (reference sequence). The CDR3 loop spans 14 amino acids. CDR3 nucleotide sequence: TGCAGTGCTAGGGACCCCCGAGGGTTCTACGAGCAGTACTTC. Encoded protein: CSARDPRGFYEQYF.

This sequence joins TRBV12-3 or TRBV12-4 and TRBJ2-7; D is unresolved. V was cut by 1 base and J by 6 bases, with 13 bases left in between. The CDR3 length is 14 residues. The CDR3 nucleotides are TGTGCCAGCAGTTTAGGGAACTACTTAGGCGAGCAGTACTTC. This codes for CASSLGNYLGEQYF.

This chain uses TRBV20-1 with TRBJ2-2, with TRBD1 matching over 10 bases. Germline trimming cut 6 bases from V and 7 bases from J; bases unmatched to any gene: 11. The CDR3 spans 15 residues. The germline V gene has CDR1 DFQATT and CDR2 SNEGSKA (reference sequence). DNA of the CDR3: TGCAGTGCGAAGGACAGGGGGACTTTTATCGGGGAGCTGTTTTTT. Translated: CSAKDRGTFIGELFF.

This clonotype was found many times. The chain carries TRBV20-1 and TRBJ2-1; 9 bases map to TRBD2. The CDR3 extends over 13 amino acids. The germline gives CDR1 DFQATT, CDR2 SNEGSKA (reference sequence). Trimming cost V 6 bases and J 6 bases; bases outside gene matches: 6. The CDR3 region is CSAQLAGRNEQFF. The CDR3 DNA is TGCAGTGCCCAACTAGCGGGCCGCAATGAGCAGTTCTTC.

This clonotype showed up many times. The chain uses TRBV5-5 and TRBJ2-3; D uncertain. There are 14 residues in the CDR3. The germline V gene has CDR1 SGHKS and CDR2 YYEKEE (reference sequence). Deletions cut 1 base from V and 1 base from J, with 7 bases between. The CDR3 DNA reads TGTGCCAGCAGCTTGCTCTCAGGCACAGATACGCAGTATTTT. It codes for CASSLLSGTDTQYF.

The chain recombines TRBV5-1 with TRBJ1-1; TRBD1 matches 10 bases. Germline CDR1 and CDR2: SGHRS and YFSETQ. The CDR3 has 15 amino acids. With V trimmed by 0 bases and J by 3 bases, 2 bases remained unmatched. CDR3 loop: CASSLGGQGYTEAFF. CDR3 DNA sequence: TGCGCCAGCAGCTTGGGGGGACAGGGGTACACTGAAGCTTTCTTT.

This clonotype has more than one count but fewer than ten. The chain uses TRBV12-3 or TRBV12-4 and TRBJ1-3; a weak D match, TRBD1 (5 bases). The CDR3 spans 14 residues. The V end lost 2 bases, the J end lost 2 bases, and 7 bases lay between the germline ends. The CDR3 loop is CASSLRGTGNTIYF. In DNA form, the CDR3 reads TGTGCCAGCAGTTTACGGGGGACTGGAAACACCATATATTTT.

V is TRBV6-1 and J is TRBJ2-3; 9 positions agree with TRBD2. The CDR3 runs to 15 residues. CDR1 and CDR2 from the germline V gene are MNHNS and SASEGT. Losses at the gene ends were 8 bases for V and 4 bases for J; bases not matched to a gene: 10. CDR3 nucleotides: TGTGCCAGCTGCTTAGCTAGCGGGGCCCCAGATACGCAGTATTTT. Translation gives CASCLASGAPDTQYF.

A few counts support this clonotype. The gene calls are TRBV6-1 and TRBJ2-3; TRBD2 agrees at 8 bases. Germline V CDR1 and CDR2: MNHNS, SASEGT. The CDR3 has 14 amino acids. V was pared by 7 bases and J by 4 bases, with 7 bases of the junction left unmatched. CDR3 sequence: CASTHSGAPDTQYF. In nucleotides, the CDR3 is TGTGCCAGCACCCATAGCGGGGCCCCAGATACGCAGTATTTT.

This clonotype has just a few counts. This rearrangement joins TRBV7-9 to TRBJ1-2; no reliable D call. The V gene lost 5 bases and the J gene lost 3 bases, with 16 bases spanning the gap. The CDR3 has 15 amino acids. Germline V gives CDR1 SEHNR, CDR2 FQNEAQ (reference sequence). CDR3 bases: TGTGCCAGCAGCCAAATCCAGGCGGGAGACTATGGCTACACCTTC. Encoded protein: CASSQIQAGDYGYTF.

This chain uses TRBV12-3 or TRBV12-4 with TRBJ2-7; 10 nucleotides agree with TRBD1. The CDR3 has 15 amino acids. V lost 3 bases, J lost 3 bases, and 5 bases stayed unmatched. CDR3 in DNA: TGTGCCAGCAGTTTTTCCCGGACAGGGGGCTACGAGCAGTACTTC. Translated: CASSFSRTGGYEQYF.

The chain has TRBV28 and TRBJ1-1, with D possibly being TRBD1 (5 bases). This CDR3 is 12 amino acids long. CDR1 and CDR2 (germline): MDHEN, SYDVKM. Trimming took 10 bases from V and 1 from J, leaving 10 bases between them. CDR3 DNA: TGTGCCACCCGACAGCGGAACACTGAAGCTTTCTTT. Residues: CATRQRNTEAFF.

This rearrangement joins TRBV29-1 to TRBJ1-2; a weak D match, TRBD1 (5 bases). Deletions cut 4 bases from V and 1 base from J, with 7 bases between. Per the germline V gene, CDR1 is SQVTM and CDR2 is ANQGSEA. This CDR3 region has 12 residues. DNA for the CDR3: TGCAGCGTTGCCGACAGTAACTATGGCTACACCTTC. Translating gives CSVADSNYGYTF.

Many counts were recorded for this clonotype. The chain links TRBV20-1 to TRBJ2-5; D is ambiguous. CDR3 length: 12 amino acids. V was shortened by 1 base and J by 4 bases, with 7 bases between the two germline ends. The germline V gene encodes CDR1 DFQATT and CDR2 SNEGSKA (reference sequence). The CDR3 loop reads CSARVGVETQYF. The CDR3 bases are TGCAGTGCTAGAGTTGGGGTAGAGACCCAGTACTTC.

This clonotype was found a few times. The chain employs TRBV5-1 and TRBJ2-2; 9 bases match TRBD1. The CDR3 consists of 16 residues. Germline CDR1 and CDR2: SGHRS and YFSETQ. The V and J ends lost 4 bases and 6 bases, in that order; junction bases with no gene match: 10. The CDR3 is CASSPDRGQGAGELFF. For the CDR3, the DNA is TGCGCCAGCAGCCCGGACAGGGGTCAGGGGGCCGGGGAGCTGTTTTTT. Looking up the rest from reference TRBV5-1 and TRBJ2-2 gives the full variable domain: KAGVTQTPRYLIKTRGQQVTLSCSPISGHRSVSWYQQTPGQGLQFLFEYFSETQRNKGNFPGRFSGRQFSNSRSEMNVSTLELGDSALYLCASSPDRGQGAGELFFGEGSRLTVL.

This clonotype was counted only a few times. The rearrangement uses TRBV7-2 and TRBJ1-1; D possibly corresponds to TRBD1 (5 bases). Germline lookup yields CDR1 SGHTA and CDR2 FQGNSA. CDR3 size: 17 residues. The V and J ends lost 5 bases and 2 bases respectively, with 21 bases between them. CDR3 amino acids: CASSPRFRRGSNTEAFF. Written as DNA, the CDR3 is TGTGCCAGCAGCCCCCGTTTTCGGAGGGGCAGTAACACTGAAGCTTTCTTT.

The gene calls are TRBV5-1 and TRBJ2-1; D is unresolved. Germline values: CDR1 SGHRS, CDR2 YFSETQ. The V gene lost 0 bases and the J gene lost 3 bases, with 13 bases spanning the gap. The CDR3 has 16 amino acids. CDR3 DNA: TGCGCCAGCAGCTTGGCATCGGCGCTAGTCTACAATGAGCAGTTCTTC. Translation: CASSLASALVYNEQFF. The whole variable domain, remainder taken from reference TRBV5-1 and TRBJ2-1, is KAGVTQTPRYLIKTRGQQVTLSCSPISGHRSVSWYQQTPGQGLQFLFEYFSETQRNKGNFPGRFSGRQFSNSRSEMNVSTLELGDSALYLCASSLASALVYNEQFFGPGTRLTVL.

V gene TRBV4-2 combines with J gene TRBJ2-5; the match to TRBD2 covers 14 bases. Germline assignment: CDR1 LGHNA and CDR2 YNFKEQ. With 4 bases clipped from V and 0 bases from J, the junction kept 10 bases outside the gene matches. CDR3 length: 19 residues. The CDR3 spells CASSRERLAGGGHQETQYF. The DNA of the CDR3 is TGTGCCAGCAGCCGAGAGAGACTAGCGGGAGGGGGTCACCAAGAGACCCAGTACTTC.

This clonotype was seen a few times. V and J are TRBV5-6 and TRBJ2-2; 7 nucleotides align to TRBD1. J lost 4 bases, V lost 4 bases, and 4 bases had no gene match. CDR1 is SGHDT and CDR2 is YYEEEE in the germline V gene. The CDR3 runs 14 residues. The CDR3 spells CASSKQGSTGELFF. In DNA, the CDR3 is TGTGCCAGCAGCAAACAGGGGAGCACCGGGGAGCTGTTTTTT. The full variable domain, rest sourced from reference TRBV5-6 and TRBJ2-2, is DAGVTQSPTHLIKTRGQQVTLRCSPKSGHDTVSWYQQALGQGPQFIFQYYEEEERQRGNFPDRFSGHQFPNYSSELNVNALLLGDSALYLCASSKQGSTGELFFGEGSRLTVL.

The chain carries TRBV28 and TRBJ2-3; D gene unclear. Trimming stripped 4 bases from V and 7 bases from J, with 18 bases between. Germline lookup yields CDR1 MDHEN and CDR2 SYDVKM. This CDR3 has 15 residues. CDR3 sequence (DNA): TGTGCCAGCAGTTCAACTCCGCCGGCGGTCCATACGCAGTATTTT. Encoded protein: CASSSTPPAVHTQYF.

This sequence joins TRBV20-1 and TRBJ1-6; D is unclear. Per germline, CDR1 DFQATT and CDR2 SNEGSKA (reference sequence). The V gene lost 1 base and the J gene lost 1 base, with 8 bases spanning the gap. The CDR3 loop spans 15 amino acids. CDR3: CSARAKGSYNSPLHF. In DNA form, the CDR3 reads TGCAGTGCTAGAGCTAAGGGATCCTATAATTCACCCCTCCACTTT.

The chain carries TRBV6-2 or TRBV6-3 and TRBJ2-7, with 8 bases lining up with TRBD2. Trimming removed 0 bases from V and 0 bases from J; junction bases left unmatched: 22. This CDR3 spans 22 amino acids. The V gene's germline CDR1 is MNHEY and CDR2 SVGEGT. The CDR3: CASSYSSRVGPSGLAPSYEQYF. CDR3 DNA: TGTGCCAGCAGTTACTCTTCACGAGTGGGTCCAAGCGGACTAGCACCCTCCTACGAGCAGTACTTC.

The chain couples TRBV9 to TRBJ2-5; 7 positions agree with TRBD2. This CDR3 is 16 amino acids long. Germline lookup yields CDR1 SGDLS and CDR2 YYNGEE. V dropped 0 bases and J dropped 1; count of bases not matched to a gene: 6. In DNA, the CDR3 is TGTGCCAGCAGCGTAGCTGACGGGAGGACCCAAGAGACCCAGTACTTC. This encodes CASSVADGRTQETQYF.

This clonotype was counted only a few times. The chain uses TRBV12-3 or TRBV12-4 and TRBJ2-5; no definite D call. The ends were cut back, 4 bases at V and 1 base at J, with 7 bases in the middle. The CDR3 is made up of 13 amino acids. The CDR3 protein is CASSWRVQETQYF. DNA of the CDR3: TGTGCCAGCAGTTGGCGAGTCCAAGAGACCCAGTACTTC.